A selection of T cell receptor beta chains follows, all from one sample in a study of blood T cell repertoires in COVID-19. Measured with immunoSEQ multiplex PCR; TCRdb has only the in-frame clones, and not every one. The table records a few hundred thousand clones, 70% to 90% of them present only once. The sequenced material came from peripheral blood. All receptors come from a woman between 50 and 59 years old with acute or convalescent COVID-19. The CDR3 runs from the conserved cysteine through the conserved F or W. D genes are given only for firm matches. Size values are once, few and many counts, or a class for expanded clones, and some rows have none.

v_gene,abundance,d_gene,j_gene,CDR3nt,CDR3aa
TRBV24-1,few,TRBD1,TRBJ2-3,TGTGCCACCAGTGTCTTAGGACAGGGGGACACAGATACGCAGTATTTT,CATSVLGQGDTDTQYF
TRBV4-1,.,TRBD1,TRBJ1-1,TGCGCCAGCAGCCCAGGACGGGGACAGAAGAACACTGAAGCTTTCTTT,CASSPGRGQKNTEAFF
TRBV7-3,few,.,TRBJ2-1,TGTGCCAGCAGCTTAGAACTAGCAGAGTACAATGAGCAGTTCTTC,CASSLELAEYNEQFF
TRBV5-1,few,TRBD2,TRBJ2-3,TGCGCCAGCAGCCTGGGACTAGCGGCCCTCCGGGCAGATACGCAGTATTTT,CASSLGLAALRADTQYF
TRBV11-3,.,TRBD1,TRBJ2-6,TGTGCCAGCAGCTTAGGACAGGGGTCTTACGGGGCCAACGTCCTGACTTTC,CASSLGQGSYGANVLTF
TRBV6-5,.,.,TRBJ1-2,TGTGCCAGCAGTCAACCTCCGGGGTATGGCTACACCTTC,CASSQPPGYGYTF
TRBV19,.,.,TRBJ2-4,TGTGCCAGTAGTATTCCCGGGTCAGCCAAAAACATTCAGTACTTC,CASSIPGSAKNIQYF
TRBV7-9,.,TRBD1,TRBJ2-3,TGTGCCAGCAGCCGCCGGACAGGGGGGGCAGATACGCAGTATTTT,CASSRRTGGADTQYF
TRBV12-3/TRBV12-4,.,.,TRBJ2-1,TGTGCCAGCAGTTCCGATCTGGGGGCTGAGCAGTTCTTC,CASSSDLGAEQFF
TRBV27,few,.,TRBJ1-2,TGTGCCAGCACAACACTCCCGCCCGGGGTTGCGGGCTACACCTTC,CASTTLPPGVAGYTF
TRBV2,.,TRBD1,TRBJ2-1,TGTGCCAGCAGAAGGACAGGGGGCAGGTACAATGAGCAGTTCTTC,CASRRTGGRYNEQFF
TRBV30,.,TRBD1,TRBJ2-2,TGTGCCTGGAGTGTCCCGACAGGGCGAGGGGGGGAGCTGTTTTTT,CAWSVPTGRGGELFF
TRBV5-8,.,TRBD1,TRBJ2-3,TGTGCCAGCAGAACAGGGGGAGACACAGATACGCAGTATTTT,CASRTGGDTDTQYF
TRBV3-1/TRBV3-2,.,TRBD2,TRBJ2-7,TGTGCCAGCAGCTCCCGGGGGGAATACGAGCAGTACTTC,CASSSRGEYEQYF
TRBV19,.,TRBD1,TRBJ1-4,TGTGCCAGCCCCCCACCGGGACAGGAAAAACTGTTTTTT,CASPPPGQEKLFF
TRBV3-1/TRBV3-2,.,TRBD2,TRBJ2-7,TGTGCCAGCAGCCTCGGGGAGGGGACCTACGAGCAGTACTTC,CASSLGEGTYEQYF
TRBV7-9,.,TRBD1,TRBJ2-1,TGTGCCAGCAGCTTACGATCCGGGACAGGTTACAATGAGCAGTTCTTC,CASSLRSGTGYNEQFF
TRBV5-1,.,.,TRBJ2-7,TGCGCCAGCAGCTTGGTGGCAGGGGGGTCCTACGAGCAGTACTTC,CASSLVAGGSYEQYF
TRBV6-5,.,TRBD1,TRBJ2-5,TGTGCCAGCAGATCTGGACAGGGGGCAGGGGAGACCCAGTACTTC,CASRSGQGAGETQYF
TRBV9,.,.,TRBJ1-2,TGTGCCAGCAGCATCCAGAACCTCGAATATGGCTACACCTTC,CASSIQNLEYGYTF
TRBV5-6,once,.,TRBJ2-2,TGTGCCAGCAGCTTGGAAGATTCGGGGTGGGAACTGTTTTTT,CASSLEDSGWELFF
TRBV27,.,.,TRBJ2-7,TGTGCCAGCAGTCCGGACACCCTTCCCTACGAGCAGTACTTC,CASSPDTLPYEQYF
TRBV11-2,few,.,TRBJ2-7,TGTGCCAGCAGCTTCGATGGGAGGTCGGAGCAGTACTTC,CASSFDGRSEQYF
TRBV18,.,TRBD2,TRBJ2-1,TGTGCCAGCTCCCCGGGACTAGCGGGAGAGGGGAGCTCCTACAATGAGCAGTTCTTC,CASSPGLAGEGSSYNEQFF
TRBV6-6,.,TRBD1,TRBJ1-2,TGTGCCAGCAGCTCACAGGGGAACTATGGCTACACCTTC,CASSSQGNYGYTF
TRBV9,.,.,TRBJ1-2,TGTGCCAGCAGCGTTAGCAGGGTAAATGGCTACACCTTC,CASSVSRVNGYTF
TRBV15,.,TRBD1,TRBJ2-7,TGTGCCACCAGCCCCCGACAGGGTTCAGAGCAGTACTTC,CATSPRQGSEQYF
TRBV7-9,once,TRBD1,TRBJ1-1,TGTGCCAGCAGCTTAAGGGACAGGGGCACTGAAGCTTTCTTT,CASSLRDRGTEAFF
TRBV10-3,once,TRBD2,TRBJ2-7,TGTGCCATCAAGGAGGGGCGGGAGAGCTCCTACGAGCAGTACTTC,CAIKEGRESSYEQYF
TRBV6-4,.,TRBD2,TRBJ2-3,TGTGCCAGCAGTGACTCAAGACTAGCGGGAACGGGTACGCAGTATTTT,CASSDSRLAGTGTQYF
TRBV11-2,.,TRBD1,TRBJ2-3,TGTGCCAGCAGCCGAAACAGGGGGCGTACAGATACGCAGTATTTT,CASSRNRGRTDTQYF
TRBV5-8,.,TRBD1,TRBJ1-1,TGTGCCAGCAGCCCCAGACAGGGCAACACTGAAGCTTTCTTT,CASSPRQGNTEAFF
TRBV5-4,.,.,TRBJ1-1,TGTGCCAGCAGCTTACCCTCTCGGACTGAAGCTTTCTTT,CASSLPSRTEAFF